These T cell receptor beta chains were read from a single sample in a study of T cell repertoires in cytomegalovirus infection. TCRdb re-called the reads with MiXCR, one entry per CDR3 protein. This repertoire shows about 890,000 distinct CDR3 sequences, roughly 30% found once; its top ten account for 11% to 15%. Their cognate antigens are unknown. This material consisted of cultured CD8+ T cells from PBMCs, taken from culture after CMV antigen stimulation. All receptors come from a human donor in good health (CMV status not recorded). Some clones in this sample may be carry-over from other donors' samples. Each CDR3 is given with its conserved first and last residue. Fields, in order: clone size, D gene, CDR3 length, J gene, V gene, CDR3 DNA, CDR3 protein. D genes are given only for firm matches. Some rows mark clone size as missing; the rest say once, few, many or name a class of expanded clone.

few,.,10,TRBJ1-3,TRBV7-2,TGTGCCAGCGCTTTGAACACCATATATTTT,CASALNTIYF
few,TRBD1,19,TRBJ1-3,TRBV6-6,TGTGCCAGCAGTAATAACGGGACAGGGAACGTCAAAAACCGAAAGACCATATATTTT,CASSNNGTGNVKNRKTIYF
.,.,14,TRBJ2-7,TRBV2,TGTGCCAGCAGTGAAGCGTCGGGTCCCTACGAGCAGTACTTC,CASSEASGPYEQYF
few,.,19,TRBJ1-4,TRBV4-2,TGTGCCAGCAGCCAAGATCTTCCACCACAGGCTCCAACTAATGAAAAACTGTTTTTT,CASSQDLPPQAPTNEKLFF
.,TRBD2,15,TRBJ2-1,TRBV4-3,TGCGCCAGCAGCCTAGATCGGCTAGCGGCCAATGAGCAGTTCTTC,CASSLDRLAANEQFF
.,.,11,TRBJ2-1,TRBV10-3,TGTGCCACCTTCGGGGACAATGAGCAGTTCTTC,CATFGDNEQFF
.,TRBD1,17,TRBJ1-1,TRBV18,TGTGCCAGCTCACAGGGGAGTGGGGCAGGGGGAAAGACTGAAGCTTTCTTT,CASSQGSGAGGKTEAFF
many,TRBD1,15,TRBJ1-2,TRBV7-2,TGTGCCAGCAGCCTTGAACAGGGGGGCCCCTATGGCTACACCTTC,CASSLEQGGPYGYTF
few,TRBD1,15,TRBJ1-6,TRBV13,TGTGCCAGCAGCCGTCGACAGGGAAGCAATTCACCCCTCCACTTT,CASSRRQGSNSPLHF
.,.,16,TRBJ2-1,TRBV6-2/TRBV6-3,TGTGCCAGCAGTTACGATACAGGGCGCTCCTACAATGAGCAGTTCTTC,CASSYDTGRSYNEQFF
.,.,15,TRBJ2-7,TRBV5-1,TGCGCCAGCAGCTTGGCTTTAGTGGGGTTGAACGAGCAGTACTTC,CASSLALVGLNEQYF
few,.,17,TRBJ1-3,TRBV7-2,TGTGCCAGCAGCTTAGAACGCAATCCAACCTCTGGAAACACCATATATTTT,CASSLERNPTSGNTIYF
few,.,16,TRBJ1-2,TRBV7-2,TGTGCCAGCAGCGGGAGAGGTCGGGGGCCGCTCTATGGCTACACCTTC,CASSGRGRGPLYGYTF
.,TRBD1,16,TRBJ2-1,TRBV4-1,TGCGCCAGCAGCCCAGGGGTCGGGACAGGGTACAATGAGCAGTTCTTC,CASSPGVGTGYNEQFF
.,.,18,TRBJ2-2,TRBV27,TGTGCCAGCAGTTTATCTCACCATGACAGCCTTAACACCGGGGAGCTGTTTTTT,CASSLSHHDSLNTGELFF
.,.,16,TRBJ1-5,TRBV6-5,TGTGCCAGCAGTCCCTCGGGACCATCCGGCAATCAGCCCCAGCATTTT,CASSPSGPSGNQPQHF
.,.,17,TRBJ1-1,TRBV6-1,TGTGCCAGCAGTGAAGCTCGGGGCAGTTACTCGAACACTGAAGCTTTCTTT,CASSEARGSYSNTEAFF
.,TRBD1,13,TRBJ2-1,TRBV6-8,TGTGCCAGCAGCCACACAGGGGTAAATGAGCAGTTCTTC,CASSHTGVNEQFF
.,TRBD1,15,TRBJ1-5,TRBV7-9,TGTGCCAGCAGCTATTCCGGGACAGAGGGGTCCCCCCAGCATTTT,CASSYSGTEGSPQHF
.,.,15,TRBJ1-5,TRBV11-2,TGTGCCAGCAGCTTAGAAGTGGGGGTTCATCAGCCCCAGCATTTT,CASSLEVGVHQPQHF
few,TRBD1,20,TRBJ1-4,TRBV7-8,TGTGCCAGCAGCCTAAAATACAACGGACAGGGGATCGGGATTAGGGAAAAACTGTTTTTT,CASSLKYNGQGIGIREKLFF
once,.,15,TRBJ2-3,TRBV27,TGTGCCAGCCGTATCTTCGGAGGAAGCACAGATACGCAGTATTTT,CASRIFGGSTDTQYF
.,.,17,TRBJ2-3,TRBV7-9,TGTGCCAGCAGCTTAGGACCCAGGACAGTTTCTTTATATACGCAGTATTTT,CASSLGPRTVSLYTQYF
few,TRBD2,17,TRBJ2-1,TRBV11-2,TGTGCCAGCAGCTTATGGGACCGACTAGCGGTAAAGAATGAGCAGTTCTTC,CASSLWDRLAVKNEQFF
few,TRBD1,16,TRBJ1-2,TRBV12-5,TGTGCTAGTGGTTTGGACGGGACAGGTCGGACACATCGCTACACCTTC,CASGLDGTGRTHRYTF
many,.,15,TRBJ2-1,TRBV7-9,TGTGCCAGCACGGAAGTCACCATCCCCTACAATGAGCAGTTCTTC,CASTEVTIPYNEQFF
few,.,19,TRBJ2-7,TRBV4-1,TGCGCCAGCAGCCAAGATCGGTTAGAAGCGTGGGGTCGGTCCTACGAGCAGTACTTC,CASSQDRLEAWGRSYEQYF
.,.,15,TRBJ1-1,TRBV19,TGTGCCAGTAGTATAGATCCCGACCCAAACACTGAAGCTTTCTTT,CASSIDPDPNTEAFF
.,TRBD1,19,TRBJ1-5,TRBV4-2,TGTGCCAGCAGCAACCCCGGGACAGGGGGCTTTTATAGCAATCAGCCCCAGCATTTT,CASSNPGTGGFYSNQPQHF
many,TRBD1,15,TRBJ2-2,TRBV7-2,TGTGCCAGCAGCAAGTGGGACAGTCCCACCGGGGAGCTGTTTTTT,CASSKWDSPTGELFF
.,TRBD1,16,TRBJ2-7,TRBV29-1,TGCAGCGTTGAAGACTTCGGGACAGGGCCTTCCTACGAGCAGTACTTC,CSVEDFGTGPSYEQYF
.,TRBD1,14,TRBJ2-1,TRBV7-6,TGTGCCAGCACCTCCCGGGACAGGGTTTATGAGCAGTTCTTC,CASTSRDRVYEQFF
.,.,12,TRBJ2-1,TRBV29-1,TGCAGCGTTGTACAGGGGGGGGATGAGCAGTTCTTC,CSVVQGGDEQFF
few,.,15,TRBJ1-1,TRBV19,TGTGCCAGTAGTATCTGGGATCAACCGAACACTGAAGCTTTCTTT,CASSIWDQPNTEAFF
few,.,15,TRBJ1-1,TRBV19,TGTGCCAGTAGTATAGATCTGCCCGACTCCACTGAAGCTTTCTTT,CASSIDLPDSTEAFF
few,.,12,TRBJ2-3,TRBV12-3/TRBV12-4,TGTGCCAGCACCCCAGGGTCAGATACGCAGTATTTT,CASTPGSDTQYF
few,.,14,TRBJ2-3,TRBV28,TGTGCCAGCAGTGTGGTAGGGGTCCCCGATACGCAGTATTTT,CASSVVGVPDTQYF
few,.,10,TRBJ1-1,TRBV2,TGTGCCAGGTTAGGGACTGAAGCTTTCTTT,CARLGTEAFF
few,.,14,TRBJ2-5,TRBV4-3,TGCGCCAGCAGCCAAGAGGGGAGGATGGAGACCCAGTACTTC,CASSQEGRMETQYF
few,TRBD2,12,TRBJ2-1,TRBV10-3,TGTGCCATCGCAACTAGCGCAAATGAGCAGTTCTTC,CAIATSANEQFF
.,TRBD1,14,TRBJ2-7,TRBV4-1,TGCGCCAGCAGCCAAGGGGGACAGTTCTACGAGCAGTACTTC,CASSQGGQFYEQYF
.,.,13,TRBJ1-5,TRBV12-3/TRBV12-4,TGTGCCAGCCGTCCGAGCGACAATCAGCCCCAGCATTTT,CASRPSDNQPQHF
.,TRBD2,15,TRBJ2-5,TRBV7-7,TGTGCTAGCAGCCCCGGACTAGCGGTCAGGGAGACCCAGTACTTC,CASSPGLAVRETQYF
few,.,14,TRBJ1-4,TRBV7-8,TGTGCCAGCAGTAGAAGCTGGGCTAATGAAAAACTGTTTTTT,CASSRSWANEKLFF
few,TRBD2,15,TRBJ2-1,TRBV12-3/TRBV12-4,TGTGCCAGCAGTCCGGGACTAGCACCCGGCAATGAGCAGTTCTTC,CASSPGLAPGNEQFF
.,.,14,TRBJ2-1,TRBV24-1,TGTGCCACCAGTGACTTAAAGAAGGAAAATGAGCAGTTCTTC,CATSDLKKENEQFF